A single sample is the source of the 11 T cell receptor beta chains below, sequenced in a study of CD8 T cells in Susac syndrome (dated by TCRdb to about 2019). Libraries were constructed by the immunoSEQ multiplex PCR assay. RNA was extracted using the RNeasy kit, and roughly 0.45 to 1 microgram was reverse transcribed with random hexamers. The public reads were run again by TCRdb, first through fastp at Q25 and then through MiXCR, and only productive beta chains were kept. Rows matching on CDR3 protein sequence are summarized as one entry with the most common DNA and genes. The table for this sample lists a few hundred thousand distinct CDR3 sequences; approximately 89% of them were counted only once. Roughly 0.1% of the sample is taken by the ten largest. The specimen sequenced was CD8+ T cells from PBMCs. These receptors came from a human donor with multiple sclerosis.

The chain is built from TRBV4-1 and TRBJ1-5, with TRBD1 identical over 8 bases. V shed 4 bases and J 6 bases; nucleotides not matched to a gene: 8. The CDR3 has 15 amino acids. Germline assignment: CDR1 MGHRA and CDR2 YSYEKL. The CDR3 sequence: CASSREDRVSQPQHF. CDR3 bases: TGCGCCAGCAGCCGGGAGGACAGGGTTTCTCAGCCCCAGCATTTT.

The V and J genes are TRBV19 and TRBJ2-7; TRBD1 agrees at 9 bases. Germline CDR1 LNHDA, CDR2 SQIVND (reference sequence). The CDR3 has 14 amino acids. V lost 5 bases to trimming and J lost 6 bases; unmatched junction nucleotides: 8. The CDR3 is CASSPGTGPFEQYF. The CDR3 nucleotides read TGTGCCAGTAGTCCAGGGACAGGGCCGTTCGAGCAGTACTTC. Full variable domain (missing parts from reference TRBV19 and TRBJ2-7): DGGITQSPKYLFRKEGQNVTLSCEQNLNHDAMYWYRQDPGQGLRLIYYSQIVNDFQKGDIAEGYSVSREKKESFPLTVTSAQKNPTAFYLCASSPGTGPFEQYFGPGTRLTVT.

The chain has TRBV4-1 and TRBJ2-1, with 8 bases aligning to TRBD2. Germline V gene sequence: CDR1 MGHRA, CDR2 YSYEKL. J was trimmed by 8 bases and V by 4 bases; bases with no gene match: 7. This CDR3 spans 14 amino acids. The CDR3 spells CASSPRGGRHEQFF. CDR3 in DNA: TGCGCCAGCAGCCCACGCGGGGGGCGCCATGAGCAGTTCTTC.

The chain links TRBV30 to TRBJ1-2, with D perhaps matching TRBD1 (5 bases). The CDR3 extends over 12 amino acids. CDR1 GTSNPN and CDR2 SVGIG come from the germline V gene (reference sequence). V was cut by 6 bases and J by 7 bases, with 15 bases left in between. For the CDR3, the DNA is TGTGCCTGTTCCGGGACCACGAGTGGCTACACCTTC. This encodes CACSGTTSGYTF.

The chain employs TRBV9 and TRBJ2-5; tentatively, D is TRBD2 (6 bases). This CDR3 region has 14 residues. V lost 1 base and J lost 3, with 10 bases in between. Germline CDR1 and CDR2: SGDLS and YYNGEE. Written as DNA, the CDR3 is TGTGCCAGCAGCGTAAGCGGGCTAGAAGAGACCCAGTACTTC. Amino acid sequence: CASSVSGLEETQYF.

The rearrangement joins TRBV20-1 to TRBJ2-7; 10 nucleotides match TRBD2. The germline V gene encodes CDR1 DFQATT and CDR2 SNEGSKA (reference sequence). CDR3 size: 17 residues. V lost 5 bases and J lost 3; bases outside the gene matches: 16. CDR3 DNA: TGCAGTGCTTCCGGGACTAGCGCTCTAGTCGAGTACTACGAGCAGTACTTC. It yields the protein CSASGTSALVEYYEQYF.

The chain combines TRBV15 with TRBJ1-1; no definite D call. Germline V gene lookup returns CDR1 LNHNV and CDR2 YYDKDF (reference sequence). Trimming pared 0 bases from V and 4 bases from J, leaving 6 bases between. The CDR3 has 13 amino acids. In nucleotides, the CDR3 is TGTGCCACCAGCAGAGATCTCATCACTGAAGCTTTCTTT. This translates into CATSRDLITEAFF.

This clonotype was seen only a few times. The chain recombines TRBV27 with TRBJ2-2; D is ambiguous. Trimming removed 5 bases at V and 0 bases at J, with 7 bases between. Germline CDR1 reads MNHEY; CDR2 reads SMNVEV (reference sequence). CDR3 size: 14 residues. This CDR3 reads CASSVGPNTGELFF. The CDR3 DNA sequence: TGTGCCAGCAGTGTTGGGCCGAACACCGGGGAGCTGTTTTTT.

Written as DNA, the CDR3 is TGTGCCAGCAGCTTTAGCGACCCCAGCTCCTACAATGAGCAGTTCTTC. Encoded protein: CASSFSDPSSYNEQFF. The chain joins TRBV5-4 to TRBJ2-1; maybe TRBD2 (5 bases). Germline-derived CDR1 and CDR2 are SGHNT and YYREEE (reference sequence). Trimming removed 2 bases from V and 0 bases from J, with 12 bases in between. CDR3 size: 16 residues.

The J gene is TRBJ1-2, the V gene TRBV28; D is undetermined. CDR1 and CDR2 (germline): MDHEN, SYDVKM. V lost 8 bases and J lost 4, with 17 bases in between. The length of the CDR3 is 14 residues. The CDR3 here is CASGSSGAFYGYTF. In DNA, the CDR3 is TGTGCCAGCGGGTCCTCCGGTGCCTTCTATGGCTACACCTTC.

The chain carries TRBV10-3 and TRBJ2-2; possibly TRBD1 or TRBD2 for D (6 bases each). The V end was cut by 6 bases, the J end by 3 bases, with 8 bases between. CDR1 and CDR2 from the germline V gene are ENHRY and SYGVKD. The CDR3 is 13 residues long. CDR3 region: CAIRRGDTGELFF. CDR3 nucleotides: TGTGCCATCAGGAGGGGGGACACCGGGGAGCTGTTTTTT.